The sample holds many counts of the clone carrying this T cell receptor beta chain. Described treatment: skin biopsy from PPD injection site in Mantoux-positive individual. Cells were not sorted; total RNA input targeted about 1 to 1000 ng. These data belong to a study of naive and memory T cell subsets. V trimming: 8 bases; J trimming: 6 bases; junction bases outside the gene matches: 9. The CDR3 is 14 amino acids. Per germline, CDR1 MNHEY and CDR2 SMNVEV (reference sequence). For blood and skin samples, reverse transcription used TCR alpha and beta constant primers. TCRdb used MiXCR to reprocess the UMI-ligation and nested PCR reads, holding one entry per CDR3 protein. The sample lists around 18,000 distinct CDR3 sequences, about a tenth occurring once.

The receptor was derived from an adult in good health. The input for sequencing was skin, taken from a tuberculin skin test site. V and J are TRBV27 and TRBJ2-1; 8 bases are shared with TRBD1. The CDR3 spells CASAHPQGANEQFF. The DNA for the CDR3 is TGTGCCAGCGCACACCCGCAGGGGGCCAATGAGCAGTTCTTC.